One sample yielded the 22 T cell receptor beta chains listed below, sequenced in a study of blood T cells in healthy people across ages. Combining a sample-barcoded 5' primer with a J-beta primer mix, a second PCR ran for roughly 7 to 12 cycles. TCRdb passed the 5' RACE reads through MiXCR, listing each CDR3 protein once. The sample contains 1 million or so distinct CDR3 sequences, 40% to 50% of which appear only once. The sequenced sample was blood. The receptors were sampled from a woman aged 60-70 years in good health.

Points on this clonotype: At one boundary the junction diverges from the germline segment, which might be a read error. The gene calls are TRBV25-1 and TRBJ2-1; 11 bases line up with TRBD2. The CDR3 totals 14 residues. CDR1 and CDR2 from the germline V gene are MGHDK and SYGVNS. The CDR3 spells CASSEDSGRDELFF. The CDR3 DNA reads TGTGCCAGCAGTGAGGATAGCGGGAGGGATGAGCTGTTCTTC.

The table lists this clonotype with a count of one. The V gene is TRBV7-9, the J gene TRBJ1-2, with 9 bases identical to TRBD1. J was trimmed by 4 bases and V by 4 bases; bases with no gene match: 7. This CDR3 is 15 amino acids long. Germline V gives CDR1 SEHNR, CDR2 FQNEAQ (reference sequence). CDR3 in DNA: TGTGCCAGCAGCTCCGGACAGGGGTCCAGCTATGGCTACACCTTC. It encodes CASSSGQGSSYGYTF. The full variable domain, rest sourced from reference TRBV7-9 and TRBJ1-2, is DTGVSQNPRHKITKRGQNVTFRCDPISEHNRLYWYRQTLGQGPEFLTYFQNEAQLEKSRLLSDRFSAERPKGSFSTLEIQRTEQGDSAMYLCASSSGQGSSYGYTFGSGTRLTVV.

This clonotype was counted between two and nine times. The chain is built from TRBV7-2 and TRBJ2-2, with 13 bases fitting TRBD2. From germline, CDR1 is SGHTA and CDR2 FQGNSA. This CDR3 spans 20 amino acids. The J segment lost 5 bases and the V segment lost 5 bases, leaving 17 bases of the junction unmatched. The CDR3, as DNA: TGTGCCAGCAGCAAAGGGGGACTAGCGGGACTCAAGCCCTCTACCGGGGAGCTGTTTTTT. Translated: CASSKGGLAGLKPSTGELFF.

J is TRBJ1-1 and V is TRBV3-1; D is possibly TRBD1 (5 bases). With 4 bases removed from V and 2 bases from J, the gap between germline ends came to 8 bases. This CDR3 has 13 residues. Germline V gives CDR1 LGHDT, CDR2 YNNKEL (reference sequence). DNA for the CDR3: TGTGCCAGCAGCCCGTGGACAAACACTGAAGCTTTCTTT. Encoded protein: CASSPWTNTEAFF. Looking up the rest from reference TRBV3-1 and TRBJ1-1 gives the full variable domain: DTAVSQTPKYLVTQMGNDKSIKCEQNLGHDTMYWYKQDSKKFLKIMFSYNNKELIINETVPNRFSPKSPDKAHLNLHINSLELGDSAVYFCASSPWTNTEAFFGQGTRLTVV.

CDR3 region: CASSLIGQGEQFF. The CDR3 region has the DNA TGTGCCAGCAGCTTAATCGGGCAGGGTGAGCAGTTCTTC. The rearrangement links TRBV7-3 to TRBJ2-1; D may be TRBD1 (5 bases). Trimming pared 1 base from V and 9 bases from J, leaving 10 bases between. Germline CDR1 SGHTA, CDR2 FQGTGA. The CDR3 has 13 amino acids.

For this clonotype: The junction does not match germline at one end; this may be a read error. V and J are TRBV6-1 and TRBJ2-5; perhaps D is TRBD1 or TRBD2 (6 bases each). CDR3 length: 18 residues. In germline, CDR1 is MNHNS, CDR2 SASEGT. In DNA form, the CDR3 reads TGTGCCAGCAGCCCCGGAGCAACAATCGGGGGCTCCCAAGAGACCCGGTACTTC. Its translation is CASSPGATIGGSQETRYF.

CDR3 sequence: CSANAGYTF. The CDR3 DNA reads as TGCAGTGCGAACGCCGGCTACACCTTC. The rearrangement uses TRBV20-1 and TRBJ1-2, with D uncertain. Germline V lookup: CDR1 DFQATT, CDR2 SNEGSKA (reference sequence). V shed 6 bases and J shed 8 bases, with 7 bases lying between them. This CDR3 is built from 9 residues.

The table lists this clonotype with a few counts. The chain carries TRBV3-1 and TRBJ2-7; D perhaps matches TRBD2 (6 bases). V was trimmed by 4 bases and J by 3 bases, leaving 16 bases between them. The germline V gene encodes CDR1 LGHDT and CDR2 YNNKEL (reference sequence). The CDR3 runs to 15 residues. CDR3 residues: CASSLTPGVSYEQYF. CDR3 coding DNA: TGTGCCAGCAGCCTTACCCCGGGAGTAAGCTACGAGCAGTACTTC.

The V gene is TRBV10-3, the J gene TRBJ2-2; 7 bases are shared with TRBD2. CDR1 is ENHRY, CDR2 SYGVKD, per germline. V shed 5 bases, J shed 4 bases, and the junction held 7 bases outside the gene matches. The CDR3 contains 15 residues. The CDR3 sequence: CAISYTSASTGELFF. In nucleotides, the CDR3 is TGTGCCATCAGTTATACTAGCGCCAGCACCGGGGAGCTGTTTTTT.

The V and J genes are TRBV27 and TRBJ2-4; TRBD1 matches at 7 bases. Germline CDR1 reads MNHEY; CDR2 reads SMNVEV (reference sequence). V lost 5 bases to trimming and J lost 3 bases; unmatched junction nucleotides: 10. The CDR3 is 16 residues long. The CDR3 coding sequence is TGTGCCAGCAGTCCAAAACAGGGGTCCTACAAAAACATTCAGTACTTC. This encodes CASSPKQGSYKNIQYF.

V gene TRBV2 combines with J gene TRBJ1-1; D is unresolved. Trimming shortened V by 10 bases and J by 0 bases, and 6 bases separated the two germline ends. CDR1 and CDR2 from the germline V gene are SNHLY and FYNNEI. The CDR3 spans 11 residues. CDR3 sequence (DNA): TGTGCCATCCAGATGAACACTGAAGCTTTCTTT. It is translated as CAIQMNTEAFF. The full variable domain, its missing parts supplied by reference TRBV2 and TRBJ1-1, is EPEVTQTPSHQVTQMGQEVILRCVPISNHLYFYWYRQILGQKVEFLVSFYNNEISEKSEIFDDQFSVERPDGSNFTLKIRSTKLEDSAMYFCAIQMNTEAFFGQGTRLTVV.

The chain recombines TRBV6-2 or TRBV6-3 with TRBJ2-5, with D possibly TRBD1 on 5 matching bases. This CDR3 is 13 amino acids long. Per germline, CDR1 MNHEY and CDR2 SVGEGT. Deletions cut 6 bases from V and 7 bases from J, with 15 bases between. This CDR3 is CASRTADIGTQYF. The CDR3 DNA sequence: TGTGCCAGCAGAACGGCGGACATTGGGACCCAGTACTTC.

This clonotype was seen more than once but under ten times. The chain couples TRBV7-9 to TRBJ2-7, with D possibly TRBD2 on 5 matching bases. The CDR3 totals 13 residues. The germline gives CDR1 SEHNR, CDR2 FQNEAQ (reference sequence). V lost 7 bases and J 1 base, leaving 11 bases between the germline ends. The CDR3 loop is CASTTSESYEQYF. In DNA, the CDR3 is TGTGCCAGCACTACTAGTGAGTCCTACGAGCAGTACTTC.

A few counts support this clonotype. The V gene is TRBV7-2, the J gene TRBJ2-4; D call uncertain. The DNA matches TRBJ2-7 better at its end, which makes the J call doubtful. The CDR3 sequence is 14 residues long. CDR1 and CDR2 from the germline V gene are SGHTA and FQGNSA. The CDR3 DNA reads as TGTGCCAGCAGCCTCGGCGGATCGGAACGCGAGCAGTACTTC. Translating gives CASSLGGSEREQYF.

This clonotype was found a few times. The chain employs TRBV27 and TRBJ1-6; the D gene is possibly TRBD1 (6 bases). The germline V gene has CDR1 MNHEY and CDR2 SMNVEV (reference sequence). The CDR3 sequence is 15 residues long. V lost 10 bases, J lost 5 bases, and 18 bases lay in between. The CDR3 loop reads CATRGQQGNNSPLHF. The CDR3 DNA reads as TGTGCCACCCGGGGGCAACAGGGTAATAATTCACCCCTCCACTTT.

This clonotype turned up a few times. The J gene is TRBJ1-4, the V gene TRBV7-2; 8 bases match TRBD1. The CDR3 totals 16 residues. Germline assignment: CDR1 SGHTA and CDR2 FQGNSA. V was pared by 2 bases and J by 0 bases, with 2 bases of the junction left unmatched. The CDR3 region is CASSLSQGATNEKLFF. Here the CDR3 DNA reads TGTGCCAGCAGCTTATCACAGGGGGCAACTAATGAAAAACTGTTTTTT.

This clonotype showed up just a few times. The V and J genes are TRBV29-1 and TRBJ1-4; D unclear. CDR3 size: 11 residues. The germline V gene has CDR1 SQVTM and CDR2 ANQGSEA. Trimming shortened V by 2 bases and J by 14 bases, and 12 bases separated the two germline ends. This CDR3 is CSVERTGFLFF. The CDR3, as DNA: TGCAGCGTTGAAAGAACGGGTTTCCTGTTTTTT.

The chain links TRBV5-6 to TRBJ2-7; TRBD2 matches at 8 bases. The CDR3 loop spans 13 amino acids. With 7 bases clipped from V and 5 bases from J, the junction kept 8 bases outside the gene matches. Per germline, CDR1 SGHDT and CDR2 YYEEEE. This CDR3 is CASASSGTHEQYF. The DNA for the CDR3 is TGTGCCAGCGCGAGTAGCGGGACCCACGAGCAGTACTTC.

V and J are TRBV28 and TRBJ2-7; 7 positions agree with TRBD2. Germline V gene sequence: CDR1 MDHEN, CDR2 SYDVKM. This CDR3 contains 12 residues. V was clipped by 10 bases and J by 4 bases; unmatched bases: 7. The DNA of the CDR3 is TGTGCCACCACGACTAGCAAATACGAGCAGTACTTC. Protein sequence: CATTTSKYEQYF.

As regards this clonotype: A much larger clone sits a single nucleotide away, making a read error possible. This chain links TRBV6-5 with TRBJ2-1; perhaps TRBD2 as D (6 bases). CDR1 and CDR2 (germline): MNHEY, SVGAGI. CDR3 length: 15 amino acids. With 2 bases removed from V and 9 bases from J, the gap between germline ends came to 17 bases. The CDR3 loop is CASSYARRGGTEQFF. CDR3 DNA: TGTGCCAGCAGTTACGCGAGGCGGGGCGGCACTGAGCAGTTCTTC.

The V gene is TRBV5-6, the J gene TRBJ1-2, with TRBD1 matching 7 bases. The CDR3 sequence is 13 residues long. The trim removed 4 bases at V and 6 bases at J, leaving 6 bases unmatched. Germline CDR1 is SGHDT and CDR2 is YYEEEE. As DNA, the CDR3 is TGTGCCAGCAGCGTGGGACAGAACAATGGCTACACCTTC. Its translation: CASSVGQNNGYTF. Variable domain in full (rest from reference TRBV5-6 and TRBJ1-2): DAGVTQSPTHLIKTRGQQVTLRCSPKSGHDTVSWYQQALGQGPQFIFQYYEEEERQRGNFPDRFSGHQFPNYSSELNVNALLLGDSALYLCASSVGQNNGYTFGSGTRLTVV.

There are many counts of this clonotype. V gene TRBV29-1 combines with J gene TRBJ2-3, with TRBD2 matching over 7 bases. From germline, CDR1 is SQVTM and CDR2 ANQGSEA. The CDR3 runs to 13 residues. J lost 5 bases, V lost 7 bases, and 9 bases had no gene match. The CDR3 region is CSAGLPSGDTQYF. The CDR3 DNA sequence: TGCAGCGCGGGACTACCCTCAGGAGATACGCAGTATTTT.